This entry concerns a single T cell receptor (beta chain). No antigen is known for it. The CDR3 is 16 amino acids. Germline V gives CDR1 LGHNA, CDR2 YNFKEQ. Losses at the gene ends were 0 bases for V and 1 base for J; bases not matched to a gene: 1. Clones were sequenced by immunoSEQ multiplex PCR, and TCRdb holds only the in-frame ones, with some missing. In the table there are nearly 50,000 clones, 74% of which are singletons. Culturing for about 10 days preceded CD4+ T cell isolation. This person caught SARS-CoV-2 sometime from March to December 2020, and PCR testing confirmed the infection. Subjects were given two BNT162b2 or mRNA-1273 vaccine doses. This entry comes from a study of vaccination effects on CD4 cells after COVID-19. As for the study in general: Post-vaccine specimens arrived a median 72 days past the second dose.

The V gene is TRBV4-2, the J gene TRBJ2-5, with 11 bases lining up with TRBD2. The clonotype comes from a human donor who had a prior SARS-CoV-2 infection. The source was CD4+ T cells from PBMCs cultured without peptide, collected after COVID-19 vaccination. Here the CDR3 DNA reads TGTGCCAGCAGCCAAGATCTAGCGGGGGGCCAAGAGACCCAGTACTTC. As protein: CASSQDLAGGQETQYF.